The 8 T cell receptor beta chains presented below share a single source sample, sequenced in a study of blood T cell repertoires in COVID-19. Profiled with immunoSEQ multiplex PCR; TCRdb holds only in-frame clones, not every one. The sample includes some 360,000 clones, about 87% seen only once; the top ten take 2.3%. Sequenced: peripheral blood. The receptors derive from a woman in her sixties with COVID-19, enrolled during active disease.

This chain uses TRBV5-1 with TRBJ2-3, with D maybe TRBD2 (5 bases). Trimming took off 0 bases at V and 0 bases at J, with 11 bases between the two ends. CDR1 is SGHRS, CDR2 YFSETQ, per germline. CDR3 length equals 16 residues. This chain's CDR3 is CASSLARGHSTDTQYF. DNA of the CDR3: TGCGCCAGCAGCTTGGCCCGGGGTCATAGCACAGATACGCAGTATTTT.

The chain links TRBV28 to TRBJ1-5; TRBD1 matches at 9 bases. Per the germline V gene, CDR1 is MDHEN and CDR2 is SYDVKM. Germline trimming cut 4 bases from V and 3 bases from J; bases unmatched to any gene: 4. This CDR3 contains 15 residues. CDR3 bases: TGTGCCAGCAGTTCCGGGACAGGGCCCAATCAGCCCCAGCATTTT. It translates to CASSSGTGPNQPQHF. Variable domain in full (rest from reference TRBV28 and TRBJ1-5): DVKVTQSSRYLVKRTGEKVFLECVQDMDHENMFWYRQDPGLGLRLIYFSYDVKMKEKGDIPEGYSVSREKKERFSLILESASTNQTSMYLCASSSGTGPNQPQHFGDGTRLSIL.

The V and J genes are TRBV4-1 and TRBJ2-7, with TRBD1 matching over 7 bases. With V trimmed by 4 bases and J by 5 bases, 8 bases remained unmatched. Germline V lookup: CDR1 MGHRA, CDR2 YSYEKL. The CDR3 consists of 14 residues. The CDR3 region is CASSPQQGLDEQYF. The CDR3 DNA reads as TGCGCCAGCAGCCCCCAACAGGGGTTGGACGAGCAGTACTTC.

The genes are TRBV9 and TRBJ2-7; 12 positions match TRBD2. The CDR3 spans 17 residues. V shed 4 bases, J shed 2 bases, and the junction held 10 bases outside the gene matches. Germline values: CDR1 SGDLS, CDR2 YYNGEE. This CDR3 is CASSPAPRLAGAYEQYF. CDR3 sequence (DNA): TGTGCCAGCAGCCCAGCCCCCCGACTAGCGGGAGCCTACGAGCAGTACTTC.

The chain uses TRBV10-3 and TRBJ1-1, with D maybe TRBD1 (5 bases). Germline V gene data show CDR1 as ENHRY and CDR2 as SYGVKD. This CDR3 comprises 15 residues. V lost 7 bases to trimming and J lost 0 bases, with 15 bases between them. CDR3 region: CAIKSQGGMNTEAFF. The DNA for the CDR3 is TGTGCCATCAAGTCGCAGGGAGGGATGAACACTGAAGCTTTCTTT.

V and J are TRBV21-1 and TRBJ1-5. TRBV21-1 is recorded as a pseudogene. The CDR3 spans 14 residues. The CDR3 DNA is TGTGCCAGCAGCAAAGTGGGGGGGTATCAGCCCCAGCATTTT. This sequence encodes CASSKVGGYQPQHF.

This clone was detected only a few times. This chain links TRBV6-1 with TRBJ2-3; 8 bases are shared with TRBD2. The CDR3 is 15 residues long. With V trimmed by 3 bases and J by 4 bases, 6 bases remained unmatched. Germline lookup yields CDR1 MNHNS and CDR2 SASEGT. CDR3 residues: CASSDPGGASDTQYF. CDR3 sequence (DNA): TGTGCCAGCAGTGACCCCGGGGGGGCCTCAGATACGCAGTATTTT.

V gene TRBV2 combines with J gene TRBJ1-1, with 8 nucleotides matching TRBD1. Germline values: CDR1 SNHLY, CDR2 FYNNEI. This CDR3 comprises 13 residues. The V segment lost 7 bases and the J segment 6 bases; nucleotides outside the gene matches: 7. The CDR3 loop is CASTRQGQSEAFF. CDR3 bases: TGTGCCAGCACCCGACAGGGGCAATCTGAAGCTTTCTTT.